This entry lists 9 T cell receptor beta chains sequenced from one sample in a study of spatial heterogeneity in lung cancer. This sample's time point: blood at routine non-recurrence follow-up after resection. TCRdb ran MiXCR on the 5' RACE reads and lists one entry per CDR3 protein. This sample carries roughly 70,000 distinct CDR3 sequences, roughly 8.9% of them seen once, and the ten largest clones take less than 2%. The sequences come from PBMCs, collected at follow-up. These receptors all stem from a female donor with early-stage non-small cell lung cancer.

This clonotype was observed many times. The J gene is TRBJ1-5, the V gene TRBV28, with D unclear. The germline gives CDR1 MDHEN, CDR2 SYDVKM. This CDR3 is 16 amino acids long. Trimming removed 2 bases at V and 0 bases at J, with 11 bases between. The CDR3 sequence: CASSLLKAYSNQPQHF. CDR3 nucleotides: TGTGCCAGCAGTTTACTGAAAGCCTATAGCAATCAGCCCCAGCATTTT.

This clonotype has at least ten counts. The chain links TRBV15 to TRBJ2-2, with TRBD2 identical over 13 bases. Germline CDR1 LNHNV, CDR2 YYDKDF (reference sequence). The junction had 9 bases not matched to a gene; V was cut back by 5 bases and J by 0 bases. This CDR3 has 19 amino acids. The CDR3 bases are TGTGCCACCAGCCCCCGACTAGCGGGAGGAGCCGCGAACACCGGGGAGCTGTTTTTT. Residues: CATSPRLAGGAANTGELFF.

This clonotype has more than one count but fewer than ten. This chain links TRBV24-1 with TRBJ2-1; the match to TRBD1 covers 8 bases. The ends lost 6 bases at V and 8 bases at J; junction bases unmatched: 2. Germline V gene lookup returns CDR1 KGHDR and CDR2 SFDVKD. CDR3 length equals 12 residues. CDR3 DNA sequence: TGTGCCACCAGTTTGACAGGGGATGAGCAGTTCTTC. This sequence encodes CATSLTGDEQFF.

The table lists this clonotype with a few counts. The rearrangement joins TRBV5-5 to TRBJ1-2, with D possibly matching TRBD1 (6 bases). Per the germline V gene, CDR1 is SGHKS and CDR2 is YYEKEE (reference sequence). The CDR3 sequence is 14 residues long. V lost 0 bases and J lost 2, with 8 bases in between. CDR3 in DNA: TGTGCCAGCAGCTTGGAACAGGGCAACTATGGCTACACCTTC. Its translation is CASSLEQGNYGYTF.

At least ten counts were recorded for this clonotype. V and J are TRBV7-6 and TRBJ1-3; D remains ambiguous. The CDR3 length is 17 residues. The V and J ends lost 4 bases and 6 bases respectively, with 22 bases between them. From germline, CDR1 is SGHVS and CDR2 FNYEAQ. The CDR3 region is CASSYSFTGRALNTIYF. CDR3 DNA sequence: TGTGCCAGCAGCTATTCCTTTACGGGAAGGGCTTTAAACACCATATATTTT.

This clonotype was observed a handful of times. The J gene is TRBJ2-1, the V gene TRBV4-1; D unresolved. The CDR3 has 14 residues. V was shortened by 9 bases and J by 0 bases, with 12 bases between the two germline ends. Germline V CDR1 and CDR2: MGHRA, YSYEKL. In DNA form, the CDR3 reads TGCGCCAGTCGAATGGGTAGCTCCTACAATGAGCAGTTCTTC. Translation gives CASRMGSSYNEQFF.

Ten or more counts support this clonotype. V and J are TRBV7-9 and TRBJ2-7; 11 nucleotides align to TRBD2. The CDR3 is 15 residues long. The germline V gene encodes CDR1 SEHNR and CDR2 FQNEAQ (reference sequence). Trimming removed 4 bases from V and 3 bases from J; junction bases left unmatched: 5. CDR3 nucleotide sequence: TGTGCCAGCAGCTCCGGTCTAGCGGGAGGCTACGAGCAGTACTTC. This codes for CASSSGLAGGYEQYF. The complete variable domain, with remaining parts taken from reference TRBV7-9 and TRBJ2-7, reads DTGVSQNPRHKITKRGQNVTFRCDPISEHNRLYWYRQTLGQGPEFLTYFQNEAQLEKSRLLSDRFSAERPKGSFSTLEIQRTEQGDSAMYLCASSSGLAGGYEQYFGPGTRLTVT.

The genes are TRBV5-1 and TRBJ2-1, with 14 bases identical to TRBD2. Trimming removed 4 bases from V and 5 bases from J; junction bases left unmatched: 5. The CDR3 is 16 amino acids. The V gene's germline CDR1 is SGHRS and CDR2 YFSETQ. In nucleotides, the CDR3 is TGCGCCAGCAGCCTCCCGACTAGCGGGGGGGACAATGAGCAGTTCTTC. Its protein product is CASSLPTSGGDNEQFF.

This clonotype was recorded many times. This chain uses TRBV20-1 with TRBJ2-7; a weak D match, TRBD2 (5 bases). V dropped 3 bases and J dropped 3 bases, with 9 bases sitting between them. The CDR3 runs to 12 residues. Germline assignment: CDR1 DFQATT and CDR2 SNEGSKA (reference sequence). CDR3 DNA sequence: TGCAGTGCTAGGAACGGGGTCTACGAGCAGTACTTC. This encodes CSARNGVYEQYF.